The 15 T cell receptor beta chains below all came from one sample that was sequenced in a study of blood T cell repertoires in COVID-19. TCRdb keeps only in-frame clones here, not all; method: immunoSEQ multiplex PCR. The data show 75,000 to 90,000 clones, around four fifths seen once. Sequenced input: peripheral blood. The receptors originated from a man older than 75 with active or convalescent COVID-19.

Regarding this clone: Other DNA variants within this sample encode the same CDR3. The chain has TRBV5-1 and TRBJ1-5; TRBD1 is a possible D gene (6 bases). This CDR3 has 14 residues. Trimming pared 0 bases from V and 4 bases from J, leaving 8 bases between. The germline V gene has CDR1 SGHRS and CDR2 YFSETQ. The CDR3 loop reads CASSLGTGNQPQHF. As DNA, the CDR3 is TGCGCCAGCAGCTTGGGTACAGGGAATCAGCCCCAGCATTTT.

This chain uses TRBV5-1 with TRBJ2-2; no reliable D call. CDR1 and CDR2 (germline): SGHRS, YFSETQ. V shed 4 bases and J shed 5 bases, with 6 bases lying between them. CDR3 length: 12 residues. As DNA, the CDR3 is TGCGCCAGCAGCCAAACTACCGGGGAGCTGTTTTTT. Translation: CASSQTTGELFF. Using reference TRBV5-1 and TRBJ2-2 for the parts outside the CDR3, the full variable domain is KAGVTQTPRYLIKTRGQQVTLSCSPISGHRSVSWYQQTPGQGLQFLFEYFSETQRNKGNFPGRFSGRQFSNSRSEMNVSTLELGDSALYLCASSQTTGELFFGEGSRLTVL.

The chain is built from TRBV29-1 and TRBJ1-3; D remains ambiguous. Germline assignment: CDR1 SQVTM and CDR2 ANQGSEA. This CDR3 spans 11 amino acids. Trimming removed 7 bases from V and 4 bases from J, with 8 bases in between. The CDR3: CSASTGNTIYF. CDR3 nucleotide sequence: TGCAGCGCCTCGACAGGAAACACCATATATTTT. Full variable domain (remainder filled in from reference TRBV29-1 and TRBJ1-3): SAVISQKPSRDICQRGTSLTIQCQVDSQVTMMFWYRQQPGQSLTLIATANQGSEATYESGFVIDKFPISRPNLTFSTLTVSNMSPEDSSIYLCSASTGNTIYFGEGSWLTVV.

The CDR3 loop reads CASSFRQAGELFF. CDR3 DNA: TGTGCCAGCAGCTTCAGACAGGCCGGGGAGCTGTTTTTT. J is TRBJ2-2 and V is TRBV7-3; D perhaps matches TRBD1 (6 bases). The CDR3 loop spans 13 amino acids. Germline lookup yields CDR1 SGHTA and CDR2 FQGTGA. V shed 3 bases and J shed 6 bases, with 8 bases lying between them.

This chain links TRBV28 with TRBJ2-1, with TRBD2 as a possible D gene (5 bases). With 1 base removed from V and 12 bases from J, the gap between germline ends came to 16 bases. The CDR3 extends over 14 amino acids. Germline CDR1 is MDHEN and CDR2 is SYDVKM. Written as DNA, the CDR3 is TGTGCCAGCAGTTTATATGACAATCCGGGGTTGCAGTTCTTC. Amino acid sequence: CASSLYDNPGLQFF.

In this sample, this clone turned up once. Other DNA sequences from this sample encode an identical CDR3 as well. This chain links TRBV18 with TRBJ2-5, with 9 bases identical to TRBD1. This CDR3 has 13 residues. The junction had 1 base not matched to a gene; V was cut back by 3 bases and J by 5 bases. Germline CDR1 reads KGHSH; CDR2 reads LQKENI. The CDR3 nucleotides read TGTGCCAGCTCACCGGGACAGGGTGAGACCCAGTACTTC. It specifies CASSPGQGETQYF.

The chain is built from TRBV15 and TRBJ2-1; 7 nucleotides align to TRBD2. Germline V gives CDR1 LNHNV, CDR2 YYDKDF (reference sequence). The CDR3 contains 17 residues. The V segment lost 0 bases and the J segment 7 bases; nucleotides outside the gene matches: 12. CDR3 region: CATSREAGRGLVNEQFF. The CDR3 DNA reads TGTGCCACCAGCAGAGAAGCGGGGAGAGGGTTGGTTAATGAGCAGTTCTTC.

This rearrangement joins TRBV5-8 to TRBJ1-1, with 9 bases fitting TRBD1. The V segment lost 5 bases and the J segment 1 base; nucleotides outside the gene matches: 6. The germline CDR1 and CDR2 sequences are SGHTS and YDEGEE. This CDR3 is 15 amino acids long. The CDR3 sequence is CASSSTGGPNTEAFF. The CDR3 DNA sequence: TGTGCCAGCAGTTCCACAGGGGGCCCGAACACTGAAGCTTTCTTT.

The chain has TRBV4-2 and TRBJ2-5, with 7 bases identical to TRBD1. There are 14 residues in the CDR3. The germline gives CDR1 LGHNA, CDR2 YNFKEQ. V lost 0 bases to trimming and J lost 5 bases; unmatched junction nucleotides: 3. CDR3 amino acids: CASSQETGRETQYF. The CDR3 region has the DNA TGTGCCAGCAGCCAAGAGACAGGGCGGGAGACCCAGTACTTC.

V gene TRBV27 combines with J gene TRBJ2-2, with 14 bases lining up with TRBD2. This CDR3 contains 16 residues. Losses at the gene ends were 9 bases for V and 2 bases for J; bases not matched to a gene: 5. CDR1 is MNHEY and CDR2 is SMNVEV in the germline V gene (reference sequence). The CDR3 nucleotides are TGTGCCAGTAAGGGACTAGCGGGAGTAAACACCGGGGAGCTGTTTTTT. Translated, it gives CASKGLAGVNTGELFF.

This clone was seen once. This chain connects TRBV27 to TRBJ2-3; D possibly corresponds to TRBD1 (6 bases). This CDR3 spans 15 amino acids. The germline V and J ends were trimmed by 5 bases and 0 bases, with 12 bases remaining between them. Germline lookup yields CDR1 MNHEY and CDR2 SMNVEV (reference sequence). This CDR3 reads CASSPDSSSTDTQYF. Here the CDR3 DNA reads TGTGCCAGCAGTCCGGACAGCAGTAGCACAGATACGCAGTATTTT.

For the CDR3, the DNA is TGTGCCAGCTCTTTCCAGGCTTCAACTAATGAAAAACTGTTTTTT. This codes for CASSFQASTNEKLFF. The rearrangement joins TRBV18 to TRBJ1-4, with unresolved D. This CDR3 is built from 15 residues. Germline-derived CDR1 and CDR2 are KGHSH and LQKENI. V was clipped by 6 bases and J by 0 bases, with 11 bases between them.

V gene TRBV9 combines with J gene TRBJ2-5, with D tentatively TRBD2 (6 bases). Germline V lookup: CDR1 SGDLS, CDR2 YYNGEE. This CDR3 is 14 amino acids long. Trimming stripped 0 bases from V and 3 bases from J, with 9 bases between. The CDR3 region is CASSVGVAEETQYF. The CDR3 DNA follows: TGTGCCAGCAGCGTAGGGGTAGCGGAAGAGACCCAGTACTTC. Variable domain in full (rest from reference TRBV9 and TRBJ2-5): DSGVTQTPKHLITATGQRVTLRCSPRSGDLSVYWYQQSLDQGLQFLIQYYNGEERAKGNILERFSAQQFPDLHSELNLSSLELGDSALYFCASSVGVAEETQYFGPGTRLLVL.

This sequence joins TRBV7-8 and TRBJ2-7; 12 nucleotides align to TRBD2. From germline, CDR1 is SGHVS and CDR2 FQNEAQ. The CDR3 totals 17 residues. Trimming removed 2 bases from V and 0 bases from J; junction bases left unmatched: 5. The CDR3 region has the DNA TGTGCCAGCAGCTTATCTAGCGGGAGGGCGAGCTCCTACGAGCAGTACGTC. This codes for CASSLSSGRASSYEQYV.

With regard to this clone: A junction boundary mismatches the germline segment, possibly from a read error. The J gene is TRBJ1-4, the V gene TRBV28; TRBD1 matches 8 bases. Germline V gene sequence: CDR1 MDHEN, CDR2 SYDVKM. The CDR3 extends over 13 amino acids. DNA for the CDR3: TGTGCCAGCAGTTCGACGGAGCGACAGGGGACGAGTTTT. It specifies CASSSTERQGTSF.